One TCR beta chain is described in this entry. Relative to the germline gene, one junction end is altered; a read error may explain this. In germline, CDR1 is MNHEY, CDR2 SMNVEV (reference sequence). The CDR3 totals 15 residues. These data are taken from a study of blood T cell repertoires in COVID-19. On the study more broadly: Italy, Spain and the United States were the sources of the convalescent and acute COVID-19 samples. PBMCs, B-cell-depleted T cells, or T cells were the source of the cDNA or gDNA that made up the material.

In the study's own analysis: Estimation of nucleated cell counts relied on the amplification of reference gene primers. Repertoires were generated with immunoSEQ multiplex PCR, while TCRdb's copy carries only in-frame clones and drops some. V and J calls and clone size are copied from that table; D and trimming were computed from the DNA. The sample holds under 250,000 clones, 84% seen once. Material: peripheral blood. The clonotype comes from a man aged 45-65 years with acute or convalescent COVID-19. V gene TRBV27 combines with J gene TRBJ2-7, with TRBD1 matching 9 bases. The CDR3 nucleotides read TGTGCCAGCAGTTTATGGGGACAGGGAACCTACGGGCAGTACTTC. Translation gives CASSLWGQGTYGQYF.